This TCR beta chain stems from a study of shared clonotypes between healthy human individuals. Repertoires were generated with immunoSEQ multiplex PCR, while TCRdb's copy carries only in-frame clones and drops some. Among nearly 500,000 clones listed, 76% were seen once. The table lists this clone with a few counts. This CDR3 region has 16 residues. CDR1 is KGHSH, CDR2 LQKENI, per germline. After removal of 3 bases from V and 4 bases from J, the junction contained 9 bases not matched to a gene. This TCR came from a woman aged 40 to 50 in good health. Some clones in this sample may be carry-over from other donors' samples. The chain links TRBV18 to TRBJ1-2; TRBD1 matches 9 bases. Material for sequencing was PBMCs. The CDR3 DNA reads as TGTGCCAGCTCACCTTATCCGGGACAGGGCCTCTATGGCTACACCTTC. It specifies CASSPYPGQGLYGYTF.